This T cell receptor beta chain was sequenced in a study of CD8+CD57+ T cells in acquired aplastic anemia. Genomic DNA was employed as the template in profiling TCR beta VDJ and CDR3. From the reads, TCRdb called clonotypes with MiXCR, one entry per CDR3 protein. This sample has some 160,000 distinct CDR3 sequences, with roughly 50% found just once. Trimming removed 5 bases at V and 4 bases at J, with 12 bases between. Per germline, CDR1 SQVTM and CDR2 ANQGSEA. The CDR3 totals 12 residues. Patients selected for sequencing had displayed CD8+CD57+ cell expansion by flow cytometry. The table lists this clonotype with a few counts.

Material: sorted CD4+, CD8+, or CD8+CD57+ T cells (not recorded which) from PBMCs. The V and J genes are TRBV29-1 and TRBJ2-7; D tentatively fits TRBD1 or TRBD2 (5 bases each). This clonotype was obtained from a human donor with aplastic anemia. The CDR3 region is CSVSQGDYEQYF. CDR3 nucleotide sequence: TGCAGCGTTTCCCAGGGAGATTACGAGCAGTACTTC.